This T cell receptor (beta chain) was recorded in a study of graft-versus-host responses after intestinal transplantation. About the study: Every recipient underwent anti-thymocyte globulin induction, then tacrolimus and steroids for roughly 3 years. Points from the study as a whole: Ileal or blood samples showed some GvH clones first, and such clones were also found in recipient marrow.

As concerns this clone: What it binds is not known.

Trimming shortened V by 0 bases and J by 18 bases, and 16 bases separated the two germline ends. Germline assignment: CDR1 SGHKS and CDR2 YYEKEE (reference sequence). The CDR3 length is 13 residues. Here immunoSEQ multiplex PCR was the method, and the copy in TCRdb shows in-frame clones only, minus some. The sample has about 100,000 clones; approximately 92% are singletons. The chain has TRBV5-5 and TRBJ1-6; D gene ambiguous. The sequences come from PBMCs, collected around 68 weeks after intestinal transplant. The receptor was isolated from a human patient who received an intestinal transplant, so some T cells may come from the graft donor. As DNA, the CDR3 is TGTGCCAGCAGCTTGGGTGGGGAATTCACCCCCCACTTT. This gives the protein CASSLGGEFTPHF.